The 21 T cell receptor beta chains in this list originate from one sample, sequenced in a study of vaccination effects on CD4 cells after COVID-19. Before sequencing, viral peptide pools were used by the ViraFEST assay to expand antigen-specific CD4+ T cells. The authors isolated CD4+ T cells after 10 days of culture. BNT162b2 vaccine or mRNA-1273 vaccine was given to participants in two doses. Using immunoSEQ multiplex PCR, the repertoire was profiled, and TCRdb retains in-frame clones only, with some absent. Of approximately 31,000 clones in the sample, approximately 76% are singletons; the top ten hold more than 10%. Their antigens are not known. This specimen consisted of CD4+ T cells from PBMCs cultured with HCoV-229E spike peptides, obtained after COVID-19 vaccination. Receptors were obtained from a human donor who received a COVID-19 vaccine.

V gene TRBV12-3 or TRBV12-4 combines with J gene TRBJ2-1; tentatively, D is TRBD2 (6 bases). Trimming removed 2 bases from V and 12 bases from J, with 11 bases in between. This CDR3 region has 12 residues. The CDR3 is CASSLYLGGQFF. The CDR3 bases are TGTGCCAGCAGTTTATATCTGGGAGGGCAGTTCTTC.

This clone was found a few times. V and J are TRBV29-1 and TRBJ1-2; TRBD1 matches at 7 bases. The germline V gene has CDR1 SQVTM and CDR2 ANQGSEA. The ends lost 6 bases at V and 7 bases at J; junction bases unmatched: 11. The CDR3 length is 13 residues. CDR3: CSVPSARQGGYTF. Here the CDR3 DNA reads TGCAGCGTCCCATCTGCCCGACAGGGTGGCTACACCTTC. Complete variable domain (other parts from reference TRBV29-1 and TRBJ1-2): SAVISQKPSRDICQRGTSLTIQCQVDSQVTMMFWYRQQPGQSLTLIATANQGSEATYESGFVIDKFPISRPNLTFSTLTVSNMSPEDSSIYLCSVPSARQGGYTFGSGTRLTVV.

The chain is built from TRBV30 and TRBJ2-7, with no clear D. Germline assignment: CDR1 GTSNPN and CDR2 SVGIG (reference sequence). V was clipped by 5 bases and J by 5 bases, with 7 bases between them. The CDR3 has 10 amino acids. The CDR3 DNA reads TGTGCCTGGTATGGGAACGAGCAGTACTTC. Its translation is CAWYGNEQYF.

This clone was observed a few times. The chain recombines TRBV7-9 with TRBJ1-1, with TRBD1 matching 7 bases. The germline V gene encodes CDR1 SEHNR and CDR2 FQNEAQ (reference sequence). The trim removed 5 bases at V and 3 bases at J, leaving 3 bases unmatched. This CDR3 spans 13 amino acids. The CDR3 here is CASSTQGDTEAFF. The CDR3 bases are TGTGCCAGCAGCACCCAGGGGGACACTGAAGCTTTCTTT.

This chain joins TRBV4-1 and TRBJ2-5; 9 bases fit TRBD2. The germline gives CDR1 MGHRA, CDR2 YSYEKL. The CDR3 runs 18 residues. V was clipped by 4 bases and J by 5 bases; unmatched bases: 17. The CDR3 is CASSRSGAAIAGEETQYF. DNA of the CDR3: TGCGCCAGCAGCCGATCAGGAGCTGCGATAGCGGGAGAGGAGACCCAGTACTTC.

V usage is TRBV5-5 and J usage is TRBJ2-7, with TRBD1 matching over 9 bases. The germline V gene has CDR1 SGHKS and CDR2 YYEKEE (reference sequence). This CDR3 region has 14 residues. The V and J ends lost 4 bases and 3 bases, in that order; junction bases with no gene match: 5. The chain's CDR3 is CASSVPGQGYEQYF. CDR3 bases: TGTGCCAGCAGCGTCCCGGGACAGGGCTACGAGCAGTACTTC.

The chain joins TRBV20-1 to TRBJ1-5, with unresolved D. CDR3 length: 15 residues. V was pared by 3 bases and J by 4 bases, with 16 bases between. Germline V gives CDR1 DFQATT, CDR2 SNEGSKA (reference sequence). The CDR3 here is CSASTHDRPNQPQHF. The CDR3 nucleotides are TGCAGTGCTAGTACCCACGATAGGCCAAATCAGCCCCAGCATTTT.

The chain couples TRBV6-2 or TRBV6-3 to TRBJ2-7, with D tentatively TRBD2 (6 bases). The germline V and J ends were trimmed by 2 bases and 2 bases, with 13 bases remaining between them. Germline V CDR1 and CDR2: MNHEY, SVGEGT. CDR3 length: 15 amino acids. As DNA, the CDR3 is TGTGCCAGCAGTTACGAGTGGCGGGATGCCTACGAGCAGTACTTC. Translating it yields CASSYEWRDAYEQYF.

V is TRBV7-9 and J is TRBJ2-2, with D possibly matching TRBD1 (6 bases). This CDR3 comprises 14 residues. Germline values: CDR1 SEHNR, CDR2 FQNEAQ (reference sequence). V lost 1 base and J lost 5, with 8 bases in between. CDR3 loop: CASSLVGGTGELFF. The CDR3 DNA sequence: TGTGCCAGCAGCTTAGTAGGGGGAACCGGGGAGCTGTTTTTT.

This clone was seen a few times. This chain connects TRBV15 to TRBJ2-3; D may be TRBD1 or TRBD2 (5 bases each). Trimming removed 0 bases at V and 1 base at J, with 11 bases between. CDR3 length: 16 amino acids. Germline V gives CDR1 LNHNV, CDR2 YYDKDF (reference sequence). CDR3 in amino acids: CATSREPGPGTDTQYF. CDR3 nucleotides: TGTGCCACCAGCAGAGAACCGGGACCAGGCACAGATACGCAGTATTTT.

The chain uses TRBV18 and TRBJ2-2; D is undetermined. The CDR3 contains 14 residues. The germline V gene has CDR1 KGHSH and CDR2 LQKENI. Trimming took 0 bases from V and 6 from J, leaving 8 bases between them. The chain's CDR3 is CASSPPSQSGELFF. In DNA form, the CDR3 reads TGTGCCAGCTCACCACCTAGTCAGTCCGGGGAGCTGTTTTTT. The whole variable domain, remainder taken from reference TRBV18 and TRBJ2-2, is NAGVMQNPRHLVRRRGQEARLRCSPMKGHSHVYWYRQLPEEGLKFMVYLQKENIIDESGMPKERFSAEFPKEGPSILRIQQVVRGDSAAYFCASSPPSQSGELFFGEGSRLTVL.

The genes are TRBV6-5 and TRBJ1-5, with D possibly matching TRBD1 (5 bases). Germline-derived CDR1 and CDR2 are MNHEY and SVGAGI. The CDR3 covers 15 residues. Trimming removed 7 bases from V and 7 bases from J, with 20 bases in between. The CDR3 coding sequence is TGTGCCAGCATTGGGGACGGGGGTTTGGGGCAGCCCCAGCATTTT. This encodes CASIGDGGLGQPQHF.

J is TRBJ1-2 and V is TRBV7-8, with D unresolved. The V and J ends lost 2 bases and 6 bases respectively, with 7 bases between them. The germline gives CDR1 SGHVS, CDR2 FQNEAQ. This CDR3 region has 12 residues. The CDR3 region is CASSLSSDGYTF. The CDR3 coding sequence is TGTGCCAGCAGCTTATCTTCGGATGGCTACACCTTC.

V and J are TRBV7-2 and TRBJ2-3, with D hard to call. V was clipped by 1 base and J by 0 bases, with 11 bases between them. Germline assignment: CDR1 SGHTA and CDR2 FQGNSA. The CDR3 is made up of 16 amino acids. The CDR3 region has the DNA TGTGCCAGCAGCTTAGAATTAGCAGTAAGCACAGATACGCAGTATTTT. The encoded protein is CASSLELAVSTDTQYF.

This chain connects TRBV25-1 to TRBJ2-2; no reliable D call. The CDR3 consists of 16 residues. V was trimmed by 0 bases and J by 5 bases, leaving 13 bases between them. The V gene's germline CDR1 is MGHDK and CDR2 SYGVNS. CDR3 protein: CASSEYDRAKTGELFF. The CDR3 DNA is TGTGCCAGCAGTGAATATGATAGGGCTAAGACCGGGGAGCTGTTTTTT.

The count of this clone is one. The rearrangement joins TRBV7-2 to TRBJ2-1; 10 nucleotides agree with TRBD2. This CDR3 has 15 amino acids. The germline V gene has CDR1 SGHTA and CDR2 FQGNSA. Trimming at V came to 4 bases and at J to 4 bases, leaving 4 bases not matched to a gene. The CDR3: CASSSTSGQYNEQFF. CDR3 coding DNA: TGTGCCAGCAGCTCGACTAGCGGGCAGTACAATGAGCAGTTCTTC.

This chain links TRBV19 with TRBJ2-1; TRBD2 matches 7 bases. After removal of 5 bases from V and 5 bases from J, the junction contained 6 bases not matched to a gene. The length of the CDR3 is 14 residues. Germline V lookup: CDR1 LNHDA, CDR2 SQIVND (reference sequence). CDR3 nucleotides: TGTGCCAGTAGTCCCGGGGGGTCAAACAATGAGCAGTTCTTC. Translated: CASSPGGSNNEQFF.

This chain joins TRBV6-1 and TRBJ2-7; 7 nucleotides agree with TRBD2. CDR3 length equals 14 residues. The trim removed 0 bases at V and 2 bases at J, leaving 1 base unmatched. Germline-derived CDR1 and CDR2 are MNHNS and SASEGT. DNA of the CDR3: TGTGCCAGCAGTGAAGCGGCGGGAGCCTACGAGCAGTACTTC. Translating gives CASSEAAGAYEQYF.

This chain joins TRBV19 and TRBJ2-2; 9 positions agree with TRBD2. The V and J ends lost 1 base and 1 base, in that order; junction bases with no gene match: 1. The germline V gene has CDR1 LNHDA and CDR2 SQIVND (reference sequence). The CDR3 length is 16 residues. The CDR3 bases are TGTGCCAGTAGTATAGTACTAGCGGGGAACACCGGGGAGCTGTTTTTT. Encoded protein: CASSIVLAGNTGELFF.

This clone was seen a handful of times. The CDR3 DNA is TGCGCCAGCAGTGGAAGGGAGAGGACTCAGCCCCAGCATTTT. Translation: CASSGRERTQPQHF. V usage is TRBV10-1 and J usage is TRBJ1-5; D is unresolved. Per the germline V gene, CDR1 is WNHNN and CDR2 is SYGVQD (reference sequence). The ends were cut back, 4 bases at V and 6 bases at J, with 13 bases in the middle. This CDR3 contains 14 residues.

This rearrangement joins TRBV11-2 to TRBJ1-2, with 7 nucleotides matching TRBD1. Germline V gene sequence: CDR1 SGHAT, CDR2 FQNNGV. The V and J ends lost 5 bases and 7 bases, in that order; junction bases with no gene match: 7. The CDR3 has 13 residues. The chain's CDR3 is CASSAQTGLGYTF. The CDR3 DNA is TGTGCCAGCAGCGCCCAGACAGGGCTTGGCTACACCTTC. The full variable domain, in which reference TRBV11-2 and TRBJ1-2 provide the parts outside the CDR3, is EAGVAQSPRYKIIEKRQSVAFWCNPISGHATLYWYQQILGQGPKLLIQFQNNGVVDDSQLPKDRFSAERLKGVDSTLKIQPAKLEDSAVYLCASSAQTGLGYTFGSGTRLTVV.